This T cell receptor beta chain was retrieved from a study of T cell changes during pregnancy in multiple sclerosis. This clone has just one count. Using immunoSEQ multiplex PCR, the repertoire was profiled, and TCRdb retains in-frame clones only, with some absent. This sample has over 85,000 clones, with about nine tenths found just once. This CDR3 is 14 amino acids long. Germline CDR1 reads MDHEN; CDR2 reads SYDVKM. Trimming took 2 bases from V and 7 from J; bases not matched to a gene: 6. The clonotype comes from a female donor in good health, enrolled as a control in a pregnancy study. The gene calls are TRBV28 and TRBJ1-2; 8 bases align to TRBD1. Material: peripheral blood, obtained in the second trimester of pregnancy. The CDR3 protein is CASSLTGGRTGYTF. The CDR3 DNA reads TGTGCCAGCAGTTTAACAGGGGGGAGGACTGGCTACACCTTC.